This entry features one T cell receptor beta chain sequence. Its antigen is still unknown. The CDR3 loop spans 13 amino acids. Trimming removed 3 bases from V and 6 bases from J, with 6 bases in between. Germline V gives CDR1 LGHDT, CDR2 YNNKEL (reference sequence). The data derive from a study of Ad26.COV2.S vaccination and SARS-CoV-2 variants. Study observations and caveats: Measurements of TCR breadth and depth may have given underestimates of the total T cell responses. Spike-specific responses of CD8+ and CD4+ T cells were reported to display substantial breadth after vaccination.

Method: immunoSEQ multiplex PCR; TCRdb's copy keeps in-frame clones and lacks some. Here the sample spans around 100,000 clones, about 78% being singletons. The chain couples TRBV3-1 (or the pseudogene TRBV3-2) to TRBJ1-6; no clear D gene. The input for sequencing was peripheral blood, taken after recovery from COVID-19. This TCR was sampled from a human donor who had recovered from COVID-19. The CDR3 here is CASSHTVNSPLHF. CDR3 coding DNA: TGTGCCAGCAGCCATACGGTTAATTCACCCCTCCACTTT.